A single T cell receptor beta chain is shown here with its context. The protocol was immunoSEQ multiplex PCR, while the TCRdb copy is restricted to in-frame clones and leaves out a portion. Of around 230,000 clones in the sample, approximately 86% were seen once. This CDR3 region has 17 residues. CDR1 SGHRS and CDR2 YFSETQ come from the germline V gene. V gave up 0 bases and J gave up 7 bases; unmatched junction bases: 6. Study members were between roughly 18 and 100 years old and lived in 20 to 30 US regions. Cohorts were assigned according to the clinical history that participants reported. This specimen comes from a study of blood T cell repertoires in COVID-19.

Sequencing was done on a sample of PBMCs or T cells enriched from blood (not recorded which). The chain recombines TRBV5-1 with TRBJ2-2, with TRBD2 matching over 13 bases. This receptor was identified in a woman in her 40s with acute COVID-19. In DNA form, the CDR3 reads TGCGCCAGCAGCTTGGACGGACTAGCGGGAGTTATCGGGGAGCTGTTTTTT. As protein: CASSLDGLAGVIGELFF.